The present entry profiles one T cell receptor beta chain with its context. This entry comes from a study of Ad26.COV2.S vaccination and SARS-CoV-2 variants. Germline CDR1 MRHNA, CDR2 SNTAGT. V lost 2 bases, J lost 0 bases, and 8 bases lay in between. The CDR3 is 15 residues long. Repertoires were generated with immunoSEQ multiplex PCR, while TCRdb's copy carries only in-frame clones and drops some. Here the sample spans a few hundred thousand clones, around 91% being singletons. Treatment of the sample: around 19 received Ad26.COV2.S at low or high dose, single or two shots; roughly 5 received placebo; per-sample allocation not given. Collection of the samples took place on day 63 after the first injection of vaccine or placebo.

This sequence joins TRBV6-4 and TRBJ2-4; D is possibly TRBD1 (5 bases). The TCR was taken from a person between 18 and 60 years old who received the Ad26.COV2.S COVID-19 vaccine or a placebo. Specimen: peripheral blood, collected in a trial of Ad26.COV2.S vaccine versus placebo. CDR3 sequence (DNA): TGTGCCAGCAGTGACCCCAGGGCAGCCAAAAACATTCAGTACTTC. Translated, it gives CASSDPRAAKNIQYF.